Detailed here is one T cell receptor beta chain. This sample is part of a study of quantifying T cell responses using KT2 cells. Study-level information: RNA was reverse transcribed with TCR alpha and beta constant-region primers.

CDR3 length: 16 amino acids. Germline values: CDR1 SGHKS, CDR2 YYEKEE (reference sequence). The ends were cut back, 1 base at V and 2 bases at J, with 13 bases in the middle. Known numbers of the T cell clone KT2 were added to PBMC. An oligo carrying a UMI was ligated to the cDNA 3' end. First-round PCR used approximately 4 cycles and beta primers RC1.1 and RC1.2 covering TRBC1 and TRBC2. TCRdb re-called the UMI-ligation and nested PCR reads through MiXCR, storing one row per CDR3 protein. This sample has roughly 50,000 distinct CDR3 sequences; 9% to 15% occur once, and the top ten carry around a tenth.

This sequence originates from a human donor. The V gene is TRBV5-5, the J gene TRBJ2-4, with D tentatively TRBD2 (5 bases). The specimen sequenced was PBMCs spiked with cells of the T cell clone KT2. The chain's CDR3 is CASSLHVEGSKNIQYF. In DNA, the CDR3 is TGTGCCAGCAGCTTGCACGTAGAGGGATCCAAAAACATTCAGTACTTC. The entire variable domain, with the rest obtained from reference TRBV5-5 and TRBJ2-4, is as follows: DAGVTQSPTHLIKTRGQQVTLRCSPISGHKSVSWYQQVLGQGPQFIFQYYEKEERGRGNFPDRFSARQFPNYSSELNVNALLLGDSALYLCASSLHVEGSKNIQYFGAGTRLSVL.